Each of the 16 T cell receptor beta chains below was sequenced from the same sample in a study of T cell responses to AZD1222 COVID-19 vaccine. Method: immunoSEQ multiplex PCR; TCRdb's copy keeps in-frame clones and lacks some. The sample yields over 150,000 clones, about 88% seen once. Sequenced here: peripheral blood, sampled on day 0 of AZD1222 vaccination. All receptors derive from an adult in good health.

In its sample, this clone was seen once. The chain carries TRBV5-4 and TRBJ1-1; D might be TRBD1 (5 bases). V was cut by 1 base and J by 4 bases, with 11 bases left in between. This CDR3 comprises 14 residues. In germline, CDR1 is SGHNT, CDR2 YYREEE (reference sequence). Here the CDR3 reads CASSLSGMGTEAFF. The CDR3, as DNA: TGTGCCAGCAGCTTGTCAGGGATGGGCACTGAAGCTTTCTTT.

The V gene is TRBV29-1, the J gene TRBJ2-2, with D perhaps TRBD2 (5 bases). The CDR3 runs to 13 residues. Germline assignment: CDR1 SQVTM and CDR2 ANQGSEA. Deletions cut 6 bases from V and 6 bases from J, with 14 bases between. CDR3 loop: CSVRSFGAGELFF. The CDR3 bases are TGCAGCGTCCGGAGCTTCGGGGCCGGGGAGCTGTTTTTT.

The chain carries TRBV4-3 and TRBJ2-5, with TRBD2 matching 9 bases. CDR3 size: 16 residues. Germline V gives CDR1 LGHNA, CDR2 YSLEER. The V segment lost 1 base and the J segment 5 bases; nucleotides outside the gene matches: 8. The CDR3 protein is CASSQAGTSLMETQYF. The CDR3 DNA reads TGCGCCAGCAGCCAAGCGGGGACTAGCCTCATGGAGACCCAGTACTTC.

The chain employs TRBV6-6 and TRBJ1-4, with 10 positions matching TRBD1. Trimming cost V 6 bases and J 6 bases; bases outside gene matches: 19. The CDR3 is made up of 19 amino acids. CDR1 and CDR2 (germline): MNHNY, SVGAGI (reference sequence). CDR3 DNA: TGTGCCAGCAGCTTTACCCTTTTTGGGACCGGGACAGGGGATGAAAAACTGTTTTTT. This sequence encodes CASSFTLFGTGTGDEKLFF.

This clone was seen only a few times. This sequence joins TRBV19 and TRBJ2-3; tentatively, D is TRBD1 or TRBD2 (5 bases each). The V gene lost 5 bases and the J gene lost 4 bases, with 16 bases spanning the gap. Germline-derived CDR1 and CDR2 are LNHDA and SQIVND (reference sequence). CDR3 size: 15 residues. This CDR3 is CASSSNGAKPDTQYF. The CDR3 DNA reads TGTGCCAGTAGTTCAAACGGGGCGAAGCCAGATACGCAGTATTTT.

V usage is TRBV5-6 and J usage is TRBJ2-7, with D possibly TRBD1 on 5 matching bases. Per the germline V gene, CDR1 is SGHDT and CDR2 is YYEEEE. This CDR3 region has 15 residues. V lost 4 bases and J 5 bases, leaving 19 bases between the germline ends. CDR3 DNA: TGTGCCAGCAGCCCAGGCAGGGCAGGGCCGAACGAGCAGTACTTC. Translating gives CASSPGRAGPNEQYF.

Concerning this clone: Given the absence of the conserved phenylalanine or tryptophan at the CDR3 end, a read error is likely. No DNA is shown, since the ends of the CDR3 on it are uncertain; the CDR3 is the one TCRdb lists. The chain has TRBV6-2 or TRBV6-3 and TRBJ2-7. From germline, CDR1 is MNHEY and CDR2 SVGEGT. The CDR3 is 10 residues long, ends included. Here the CDR3 reads CASSYREPGI.

This chain connects TRBV9 to TRBJ1-5, with a weak D call TRBD1 (6 bases). V dropped 1 base and J dropped 0 bases, with 8 bases sitting between them. CDR1 SGDLS and CDR2 YYNGEE come from the germline V gene. The CDR3 is 15 residues long. Written as DNA, the CDR3 is TGTGCCAGCAGCGTAACAGGGAATAGCAATCAGCCCCAGCATTTT. This sequence encodes CASSVTGNSNQPQHF. The variable domain in full, completed from reference TRBV9 and TRBJ1-5, reads DSGVTQTPKHLITATGQRVTLRCSPRSGDLSVYWYQQSLDQGLQFLIQYYNGEERAKGNILERFSAQQFPDLHSELNLSSLELGDSALYFCASSVTGNSNQPQHFGDGTRLSIL.

This rearrangement joins TRBV10-1 to TRBJ1-1; D remains ambiguous. V lost 10 bases to trimming and J lost 5 bases, with 23 bases between them. Germline V lookup: CDR1 WNHNN, CDR2 SYGVQD (reference sequence). The CDR3 is 15 amino acids. CDR3 amino acids: CATIFLAPQMTEAFF. Written as DNA, the CDR3 is TGCGCCACAATTTTTTTGGCTCCGCAGATGACTGAAGCTTTCTTT.

The chain is built from TRBV18 and TRBJ1-5, with TRBD1 as a possible D gene (5 bases). Trimming pared 0 bases from V and 4 bases from J, leaving 13 bases between. There are 16 residues in the CDR3. Germline loops: CDR1 KGHSH, CDR2 LQKENI. CDR3 residues: CASSPPGRSENQPQHF. For the CDR3, the DNA is TGTGCCAGCTCACCACCGGGGCGAAGTGAGAATCAGCCCCAGCATTTT.

V is TRBV2 and J is TRBJ2-1; TRBD1 aligns across 7 bases. The CDR3 is made up of 16 amino acids. The J segment lost 0 bases and the V segment lost 1 base, leaving 3 bases of the junction unmatched. Germline lookup yields CDR1 SNHLY and CDR2 FYNNEI. As DNA, the CDR3 is TGTGCCAGCAGTGAAGTACAGGGGCGCTCCTACAATGAGCAGTTCTTC. Encoded protein: CASSEVQGRSYNEQFF. The whole variable domain, filled in from reference TRBV2 and TRBJ2-1, reads EPEVTQTPSHQVTQMGQEVILRCVPISNHLYFYWYRQILGQKVEFLVSFYNNEISEKSEIFDDQFSVERPDGSNFTLKIRSTKLEDSAMYFCASSEVQGRSYNEQFFGPGTRLTVL.

The genes are TRBV5-4 and TRBJ1-6; D is ambiguous. Germline V CDR1 and CDR2: SGHNT, YYREEE (reference sequence). This CDR3 is 15 amino acids long. V was cut by 5 bases and J by 5 bases, with 14 bases left in between. The CDR3 is CASRWYGTNNSPLHF. The CDR3 nucleotides are TGTGCCAGCAGATGGTATGGCACGAATAATTCACCCCTCCACTTT.

The rearrangement links TRBV4-1 to TRBJ2-7; D possibly corresponds to TRBD2 (6 bases). CDR1 is MGHRA, CDR2 YSYEKL, per germline. The CDR3 covers 13 residues. V lost 3 bases, J lost 5 bases, and 11 bases lay in between. CDR3 region: CASSHKWGDEQYF. The CDR3 coding sequence is TGCGCCAGCAGCCATAAATGGGGGGACGAGCAGTACTTC.

The V call is TRBV12-5, the J call TRBJ1-2, with a weak D call TRBD1 (5 bases). This CDR3 contains 14 residues. Looked up from germline, CDR1 is LGHNT and CDR2 is FRNRAP. The V end lost 2 bases, the J end lost 6 bases, and 13 bases lay between the germline ends. In DNA, the CDR3 is TGTGCTAGTGGTTTGACGGTGACAGTGAATGGCTACACCTTC. Its protein is CASGLTVTVNGYTF.

This chain uses TRBV7-2 with TRBJ1-2; 7 nucleotides align to TRBD1. V was pared by 8 bases and J by 1 base, with 7 bases of the junction left unmatched. From germline, CDR1 is SGHTA and CDR2 FQGNSA. The length of the CDR3 is 14 residues. CDR3 loop: CASGAGQRNYGYTF. In DNA, the CDR3 is TGTGCCAGCGGAGCGGGACAGCGTAACTATGGCTACACCTTC.

The CDR3: CASSNRGNEQYF. CDR3 DNA sequence: TGTGCCAGCAGTAACAGGGGGAACGAGCAGTACTTC. The chain joins TRBV2 to TRBJ2-7, with 8 positions matching TRBD1. Germline V gene lookup returns CDR1 SNHLY and CDR2 FYNNEI. This CDR3 is 12 amino acids long. V was clipped by 5 bases and J by 5 bases; unmatched bases: 2.